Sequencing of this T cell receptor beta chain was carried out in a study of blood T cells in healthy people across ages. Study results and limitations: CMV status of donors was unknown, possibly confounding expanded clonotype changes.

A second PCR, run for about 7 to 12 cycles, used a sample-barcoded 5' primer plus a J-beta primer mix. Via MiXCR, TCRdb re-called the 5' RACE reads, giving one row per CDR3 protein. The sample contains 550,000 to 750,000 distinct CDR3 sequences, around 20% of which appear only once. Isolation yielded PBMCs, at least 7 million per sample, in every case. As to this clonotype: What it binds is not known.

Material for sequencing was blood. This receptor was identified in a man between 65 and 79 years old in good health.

In DNA form, the CDR3 reads TGTGCCATCAGTGAGTCGATCGGGGTTAACGTCTACACCTTC. As protein: CAISESIGVNVYTF. The V and J genes are TRBV10-3 and TRBJ1-2, with D uncertain. This CDR3 comprises 14 residues. Trimming left V 0 bases short and J 10 bases short, with 15 bases between. CDR1 is ENHRY and CDR2 is SYGVKD in the germline V gene.